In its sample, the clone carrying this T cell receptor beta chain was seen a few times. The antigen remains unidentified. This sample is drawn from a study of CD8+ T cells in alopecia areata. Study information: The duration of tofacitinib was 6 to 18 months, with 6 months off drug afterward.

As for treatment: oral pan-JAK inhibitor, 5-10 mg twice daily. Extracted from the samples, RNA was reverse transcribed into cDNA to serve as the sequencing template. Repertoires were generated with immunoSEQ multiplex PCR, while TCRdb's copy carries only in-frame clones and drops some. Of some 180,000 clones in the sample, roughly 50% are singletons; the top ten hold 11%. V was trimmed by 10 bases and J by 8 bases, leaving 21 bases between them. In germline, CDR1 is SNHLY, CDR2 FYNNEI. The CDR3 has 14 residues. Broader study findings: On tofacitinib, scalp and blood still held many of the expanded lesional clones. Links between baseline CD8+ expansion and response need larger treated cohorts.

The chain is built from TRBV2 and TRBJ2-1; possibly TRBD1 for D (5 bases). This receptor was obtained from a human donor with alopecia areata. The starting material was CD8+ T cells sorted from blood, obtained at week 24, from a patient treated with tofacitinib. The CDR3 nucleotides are TGTGCCAACAGGATCCTGGGCGGAGTGCATGAGCAGTTCTTC. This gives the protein CANRILGGVHEQFF.